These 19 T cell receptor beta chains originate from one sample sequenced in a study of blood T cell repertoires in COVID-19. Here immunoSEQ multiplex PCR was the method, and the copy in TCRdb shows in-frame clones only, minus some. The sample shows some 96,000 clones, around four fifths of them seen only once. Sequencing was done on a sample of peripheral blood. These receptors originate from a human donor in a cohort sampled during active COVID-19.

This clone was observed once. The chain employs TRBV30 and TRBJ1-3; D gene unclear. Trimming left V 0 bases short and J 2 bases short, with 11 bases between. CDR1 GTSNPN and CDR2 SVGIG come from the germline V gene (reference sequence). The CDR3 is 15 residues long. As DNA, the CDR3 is TGTGCCTGGAGTGTACGTGGCTTACCTGGAAACACCATATATTTT. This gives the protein CAWSVRGLPGNTIYF.

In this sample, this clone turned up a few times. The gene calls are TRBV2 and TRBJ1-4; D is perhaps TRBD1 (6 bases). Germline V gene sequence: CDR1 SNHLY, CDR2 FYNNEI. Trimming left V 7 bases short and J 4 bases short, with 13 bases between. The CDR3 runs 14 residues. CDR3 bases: TGTGCCAGCAATCCGACAGGAAATAATGAAAAACTGTTTTTT. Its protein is CASNPTGNNEKLFF.

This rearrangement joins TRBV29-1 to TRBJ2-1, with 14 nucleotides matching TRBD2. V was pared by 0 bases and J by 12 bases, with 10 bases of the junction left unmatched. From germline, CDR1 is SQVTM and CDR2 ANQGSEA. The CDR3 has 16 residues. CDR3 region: CSVEDRGLAGVPRQFF. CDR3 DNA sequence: TGCAGCGTTGAAGATCGGGGACTAGCGGGAGTGCCTCGGCAGTTCTTC.

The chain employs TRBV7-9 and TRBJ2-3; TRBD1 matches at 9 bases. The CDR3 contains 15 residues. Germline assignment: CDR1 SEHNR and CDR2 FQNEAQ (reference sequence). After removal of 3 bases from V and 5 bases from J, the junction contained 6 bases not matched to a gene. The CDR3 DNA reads TGTGCCAGCAGCTTGACAGGGGGATCGCGAGATACGCAGTATTTT. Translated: CASSLTGGSRDTQYF.

DNA of the CDR3: TGTGCCAGCAGCGCCGACAGGGGGCTCATCGAAAACATTCAGTACTTC. Protein sequence: CASSADRGLIENIQYF. This chain uses TRBV5-6 with TRBJ2-4, with TRBD1 identical over 10 bases. J gave up 5 bases and V 4 bases, and 9 bases lay outside the gene matches. The germline V gene encodes CDR1 SGHDT and CDR2 YYEEEE. There are 16 residues in the CDR3.

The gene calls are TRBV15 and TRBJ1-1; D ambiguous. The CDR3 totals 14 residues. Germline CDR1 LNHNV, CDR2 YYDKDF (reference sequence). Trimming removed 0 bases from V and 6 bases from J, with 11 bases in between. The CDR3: CATSRDKEAAEAFF. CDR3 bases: TGTGCCACCAGCAGAGATAAGGAGGCGGCTGAAGCTTTCTTT.

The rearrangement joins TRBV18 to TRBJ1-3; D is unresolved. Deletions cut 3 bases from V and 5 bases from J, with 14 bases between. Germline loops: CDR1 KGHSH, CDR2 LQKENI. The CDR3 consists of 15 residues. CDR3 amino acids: CASSPAGRDRNTIYF. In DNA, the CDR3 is TGTGCCAGCTCACCGGCTGGGAGGGATCGAAACACCATATATTTT.

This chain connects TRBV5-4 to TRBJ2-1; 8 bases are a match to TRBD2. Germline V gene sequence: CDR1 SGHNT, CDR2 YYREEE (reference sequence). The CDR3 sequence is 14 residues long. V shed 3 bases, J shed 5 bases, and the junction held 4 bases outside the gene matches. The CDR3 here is CASSWGSGDNEQFF. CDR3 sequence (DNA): TGTGCCAGCAGCTGGGGTAGCGGGGACAATGAGCAGTTCTTC. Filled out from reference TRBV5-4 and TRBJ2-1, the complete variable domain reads ETGVTQSPTHLIKTRGQQVTLRCSSQSGHNTVSWYQQALGQGPQFIFQYYREEENGRGNFPPRFSGLQFPNYSSELNVNALELDDSALYLCASSWGSGDNEQFFGPGTRLTVL.

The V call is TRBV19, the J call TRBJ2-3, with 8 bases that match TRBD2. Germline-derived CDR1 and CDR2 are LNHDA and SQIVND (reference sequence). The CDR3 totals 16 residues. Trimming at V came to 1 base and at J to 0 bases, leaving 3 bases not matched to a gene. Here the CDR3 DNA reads TGTGCCAGTAGTATAGCGGGGGGGCCTAGCACAGATACGCAGTATTTT. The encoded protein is CASSIAGGPSTDTQYF. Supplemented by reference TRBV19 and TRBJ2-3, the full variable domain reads DGGITQSPKYLFRKEGQNVTLSCEQNLNHDAMYWYRQDPGQGLRLIYYSQIVNDFQKGDIAEGYSVSREKKESFPLTVTSAQKNPTAFYLCASSIAGGPSTDTQYFGPGTRLTVL.

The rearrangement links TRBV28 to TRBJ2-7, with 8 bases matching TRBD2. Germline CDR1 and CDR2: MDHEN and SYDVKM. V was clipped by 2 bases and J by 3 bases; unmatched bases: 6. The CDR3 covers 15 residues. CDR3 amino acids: CASSLGGGLVYEQYF. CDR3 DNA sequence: TGTGCCAGCAGTTTAGGGGGGGGACTAGTCTACGAGCAGTACTTC. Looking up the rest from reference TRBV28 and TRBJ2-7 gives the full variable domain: DVKVTQSSRYLVKRTGEKVFLECVQDMDHENMFWYRQDPGLGLRLIYFSYDVKMKEKGDIPEGYSVSREKKERFSLILESASTNQTSMYLCASSLGGGLVYEQYFGPGTRLTVT.

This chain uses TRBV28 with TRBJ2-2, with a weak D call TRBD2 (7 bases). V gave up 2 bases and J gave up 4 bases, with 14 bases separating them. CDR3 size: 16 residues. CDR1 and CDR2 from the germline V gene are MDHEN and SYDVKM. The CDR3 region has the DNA TGTGCCAGCAGTTTAATTGCGGGGGCCTTCACCGGGGAGCTGTTTTTT. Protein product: CASSLIAGAFTGELFF.

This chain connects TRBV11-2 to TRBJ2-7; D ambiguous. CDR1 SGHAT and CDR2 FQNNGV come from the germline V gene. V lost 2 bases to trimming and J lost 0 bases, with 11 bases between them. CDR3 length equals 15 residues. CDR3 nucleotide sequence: TGTGCCAGCAGCTTATACGTGAGGAGCTCCTACGAGCAGTACTTC. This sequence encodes CASSLYVRSSYEQYF.

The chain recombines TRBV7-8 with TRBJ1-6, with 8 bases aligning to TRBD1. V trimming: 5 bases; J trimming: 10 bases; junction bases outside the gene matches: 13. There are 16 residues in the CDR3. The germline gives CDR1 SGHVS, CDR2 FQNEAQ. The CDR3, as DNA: TGTGCCAGCAGCGACGACAGGGGCTTTCAGAAATCACCCCTCCACTTT. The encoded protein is CASSDDRGFQKSPLHF. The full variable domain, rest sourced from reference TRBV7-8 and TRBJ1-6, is GAGVSQSPRYKVAKRGQDVALRCDPISGHVSLFWYQQALGQGPEFLTYFQNEAQLDKSGLPSDRFFAERPEGSVSTLKIQRTQQEDSAVYLCASSDDRGFQKSPLHFGNGTRLTVT.

The CDR3 region is CASVRQSSYEQYF. As DNA, the CDR3 is TGTGCCAGCGTAAGACAGAGCTCCTACGAGCAGTACTTC. This chain uses TRBV6-5 with TRBJ2-7; D perhaps matches TRBD1 (5 bases). Germline CDR1 MNHEY, CDR2 SVGAGI. The CDR3 covers 13 residues. Trimming stripped 8 bases from V and 0 bases from J, with 11 bases between.

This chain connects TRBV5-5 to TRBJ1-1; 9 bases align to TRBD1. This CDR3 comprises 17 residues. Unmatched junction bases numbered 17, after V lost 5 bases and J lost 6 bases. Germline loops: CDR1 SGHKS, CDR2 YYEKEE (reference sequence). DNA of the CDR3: TGTGCCAGCAGTCACGGACAGGGGAGGTTGCCGGGGCCTGAAGCTTTCTTT. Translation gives CASSHGQGRLPGPEAFF. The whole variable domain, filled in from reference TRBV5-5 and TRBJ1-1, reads DAGVTQSPTHLIKTRGQQVTLRCSPISGHKSVSWYQQVLGQGPQFIFQYYEKEERGRGNFPDRFSARQFPNYSSELNVNALLLGDSALYLCASSHGQGRLPGPEAFFGQGTRLTVV.

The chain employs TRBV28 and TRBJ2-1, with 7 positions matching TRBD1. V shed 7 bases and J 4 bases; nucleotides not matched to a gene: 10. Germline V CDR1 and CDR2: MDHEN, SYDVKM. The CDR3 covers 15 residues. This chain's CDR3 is CASTLDRDLYNEQFF. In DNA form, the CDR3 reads TGTGCCAGCACCTTAGACAGGGACCTATACAATGAGCAGTTCTTC.

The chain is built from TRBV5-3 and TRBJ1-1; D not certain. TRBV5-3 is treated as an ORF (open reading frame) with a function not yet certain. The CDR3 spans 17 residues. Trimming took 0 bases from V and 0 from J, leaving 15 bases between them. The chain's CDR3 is CARSLECSEGVNTEAFF. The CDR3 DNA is TGTGCCAGAAGCTTGGAATGTAGTGAGGGTGTGAACACTGAAGCTTTCTTT.

CDR3 sequence: CASSVGRTSGYEQYF. The DNA for the CDR3 is TGTGCCAGCAGCGTAGGACGGACTAGCGGGTACGAGCAGTACTTC. V is TRBV9 and J is TRBJ2-7, with 11 bases fitting TRBD2. Per the germline V gene, CDR1 is SGDLS and CDR2 is YYNGEE. The length of the CDR3 is 15 residues. Trimming cost V 0 bases and J 4 bases; bases outside gene matches: 3.

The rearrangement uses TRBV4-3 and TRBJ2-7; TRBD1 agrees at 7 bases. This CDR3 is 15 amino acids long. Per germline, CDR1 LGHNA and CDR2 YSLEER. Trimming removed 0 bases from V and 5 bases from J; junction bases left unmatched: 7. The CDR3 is CASSQDPDRVDEQYF. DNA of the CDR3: TGCGCCAGCAGCCAAGATCCAGACAGGGTCGACGAGCAGTACTTC.